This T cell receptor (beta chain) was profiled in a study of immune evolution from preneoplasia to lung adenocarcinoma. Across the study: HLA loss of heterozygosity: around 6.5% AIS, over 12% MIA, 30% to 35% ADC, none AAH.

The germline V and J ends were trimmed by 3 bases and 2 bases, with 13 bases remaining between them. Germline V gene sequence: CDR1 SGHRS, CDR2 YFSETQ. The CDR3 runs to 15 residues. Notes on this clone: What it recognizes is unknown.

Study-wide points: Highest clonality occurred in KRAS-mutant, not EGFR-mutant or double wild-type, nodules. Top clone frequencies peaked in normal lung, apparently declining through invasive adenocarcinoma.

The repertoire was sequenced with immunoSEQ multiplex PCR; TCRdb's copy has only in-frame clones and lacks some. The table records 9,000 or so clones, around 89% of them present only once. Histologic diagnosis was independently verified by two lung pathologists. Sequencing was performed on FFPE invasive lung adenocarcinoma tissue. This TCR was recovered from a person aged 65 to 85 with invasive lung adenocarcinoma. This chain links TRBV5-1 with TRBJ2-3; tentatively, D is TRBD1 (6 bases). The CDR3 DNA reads TGCGCCAGCAGCTCGGACAGTCTGTACACAGATACGCAGTATTTT. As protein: CASSSDSLYTDTQYF.